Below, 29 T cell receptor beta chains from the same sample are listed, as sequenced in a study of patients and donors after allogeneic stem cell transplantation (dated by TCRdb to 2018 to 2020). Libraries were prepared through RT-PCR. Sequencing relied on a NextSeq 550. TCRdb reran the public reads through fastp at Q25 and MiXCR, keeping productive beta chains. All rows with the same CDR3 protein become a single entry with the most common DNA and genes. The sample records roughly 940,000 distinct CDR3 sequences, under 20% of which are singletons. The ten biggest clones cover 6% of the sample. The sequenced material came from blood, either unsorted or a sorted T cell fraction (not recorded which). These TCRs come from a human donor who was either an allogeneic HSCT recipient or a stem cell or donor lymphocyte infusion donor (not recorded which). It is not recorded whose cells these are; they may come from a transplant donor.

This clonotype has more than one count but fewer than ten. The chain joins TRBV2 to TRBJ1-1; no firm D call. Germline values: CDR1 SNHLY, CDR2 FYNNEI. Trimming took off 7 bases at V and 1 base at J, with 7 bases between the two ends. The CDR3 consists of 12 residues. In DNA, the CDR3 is TGTGCCAGCAAGGGCCCGAACACTGAAGCTTTCTTT. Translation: CASKGPNTEAFF.

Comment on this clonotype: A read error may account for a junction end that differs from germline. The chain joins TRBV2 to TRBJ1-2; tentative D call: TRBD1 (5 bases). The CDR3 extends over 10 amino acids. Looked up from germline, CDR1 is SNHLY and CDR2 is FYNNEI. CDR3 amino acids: CASRDIPTAF. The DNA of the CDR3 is TGTGCCAGCAGGGACATTCCAACGGCCTTC.

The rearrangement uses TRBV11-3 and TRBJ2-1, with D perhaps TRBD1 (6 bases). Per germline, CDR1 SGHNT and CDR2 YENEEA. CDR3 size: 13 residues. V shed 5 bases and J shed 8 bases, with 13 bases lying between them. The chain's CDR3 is CASSRDTDHEQFF. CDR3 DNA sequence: TGTGCCAGCAGCCGGGACACGGACCATGAGCAGTTCTTC.

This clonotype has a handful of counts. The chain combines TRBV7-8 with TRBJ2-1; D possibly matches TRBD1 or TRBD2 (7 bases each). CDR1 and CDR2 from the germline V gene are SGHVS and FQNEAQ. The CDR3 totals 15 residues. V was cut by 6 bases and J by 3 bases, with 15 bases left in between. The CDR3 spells CASSQRDSRYNEQFF. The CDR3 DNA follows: TGTGCCAGCAGTCAGCGGGACAGTCGCTACAATGAGCAGTTCTTC.

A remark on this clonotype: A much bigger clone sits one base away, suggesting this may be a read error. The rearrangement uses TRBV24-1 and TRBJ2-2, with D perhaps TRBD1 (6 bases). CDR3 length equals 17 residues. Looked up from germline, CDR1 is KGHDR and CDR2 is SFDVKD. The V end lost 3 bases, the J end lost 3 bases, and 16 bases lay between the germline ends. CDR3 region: CATSDTSPGTHTGELFF. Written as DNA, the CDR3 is TGTGCCACCAGTGATACCTCCCCCGGGACACACACCGGGGAGCTGTTTTTT.

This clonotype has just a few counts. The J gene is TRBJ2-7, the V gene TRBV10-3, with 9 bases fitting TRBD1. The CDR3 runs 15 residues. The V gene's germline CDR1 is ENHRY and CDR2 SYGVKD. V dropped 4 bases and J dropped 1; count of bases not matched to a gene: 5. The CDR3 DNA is TGTGCCATCAGTGCGTTAGGGACAGGGTCCTACGAGCAGTACTTC. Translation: CAISALGTGSYEQYF.

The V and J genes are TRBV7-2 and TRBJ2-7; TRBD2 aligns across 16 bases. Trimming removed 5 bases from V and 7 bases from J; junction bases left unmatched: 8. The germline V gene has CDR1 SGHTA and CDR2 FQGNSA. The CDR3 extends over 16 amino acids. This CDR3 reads CASSVPGLAGGGEQYF. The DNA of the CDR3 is TGTGCCAGCAGCGTTCCGGGACTAGCGGGAGGGGGTGAGCAGTACTTC. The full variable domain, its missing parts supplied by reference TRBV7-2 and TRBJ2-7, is GAGVSQSPSNKVTEKGKDVELRCDPISGHTALYWYRQSLGQGLEFLIYFQGNSAPDKSGLPSDRFSAERTGGSVSTLTIQRTQQEDSAVYLCASSVPGLAGGGEQYFGPGTRLTVT.

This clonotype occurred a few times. CDR3 protein: CASYVGEDGYTF. The CDR3 region has the DNA TGTGCCAGCTACGTAGGAGAGGATGGCTACACCTTC. The gene calls are TRBV7-8 and TRBJ1-2; D is uncertain. Per the germline V gene, CDR1 is SGHVS and CDR2 is FQNEAQ. The CDR3 sequence is 12 residues long. The V gene lost 8 bases and the J gene lost 6 bases, with 13 bases spanning the gap.

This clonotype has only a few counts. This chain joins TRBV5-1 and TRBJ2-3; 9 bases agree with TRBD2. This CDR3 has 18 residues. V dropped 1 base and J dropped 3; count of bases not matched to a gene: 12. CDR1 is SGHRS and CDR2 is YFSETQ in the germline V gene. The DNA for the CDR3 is TGCGCCAGCAGCTTGATCGTCCAGCGGGGGGCGGGAACAGATACGCAGTATTTT. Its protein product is CASSLIVQRGAGTDTQYF. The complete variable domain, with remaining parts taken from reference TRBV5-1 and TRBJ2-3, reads KAGVTQTPRYLIKTRGQQVTLSCSPISGHRSVSWYQQTPGQGLQFLFEYFSETQRNKGNFPGRFSGRQFSNSRSEMNVSTLELGDSALYLCASSLIVQRGAGTDTQYFGPGTRLTVL.

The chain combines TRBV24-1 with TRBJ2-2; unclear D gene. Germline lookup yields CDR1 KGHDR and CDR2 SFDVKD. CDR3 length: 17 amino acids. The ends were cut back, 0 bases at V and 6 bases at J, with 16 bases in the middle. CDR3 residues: CATSDLYTQAGSGELFF. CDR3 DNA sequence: TGTGCCACCAGTGATTTGTACACTCAGGCAGGATCCGGGGAGCTGTTTTTT.

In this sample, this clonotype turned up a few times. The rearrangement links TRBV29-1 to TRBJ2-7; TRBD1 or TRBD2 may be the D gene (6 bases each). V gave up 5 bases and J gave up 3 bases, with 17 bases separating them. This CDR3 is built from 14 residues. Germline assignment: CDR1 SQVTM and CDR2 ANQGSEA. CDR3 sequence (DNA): TGCAGCGTTTTTCCCGGAGGGGGACTCTACGAGCAGTACTTC. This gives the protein CSVFPGGGLYEQYF.

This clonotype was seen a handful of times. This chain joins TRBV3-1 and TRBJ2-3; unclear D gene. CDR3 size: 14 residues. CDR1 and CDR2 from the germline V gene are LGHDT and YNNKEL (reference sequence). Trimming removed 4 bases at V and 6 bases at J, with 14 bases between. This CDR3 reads CASSPRSPWDTQYF. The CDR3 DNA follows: TGTGCCAGCAGCCCCCGTTCCCCATGGGATACGCAGTATTTT.

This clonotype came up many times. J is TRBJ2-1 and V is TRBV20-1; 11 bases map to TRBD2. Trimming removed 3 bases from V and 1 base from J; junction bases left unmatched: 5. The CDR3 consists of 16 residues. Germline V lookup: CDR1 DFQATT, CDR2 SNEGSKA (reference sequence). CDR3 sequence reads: CSARGLAADSYNEQFF. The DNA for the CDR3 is TGCAGTGCTAGGGGACTAGCGGCCGATTCCTACAATGAGCAGTTCTTC.

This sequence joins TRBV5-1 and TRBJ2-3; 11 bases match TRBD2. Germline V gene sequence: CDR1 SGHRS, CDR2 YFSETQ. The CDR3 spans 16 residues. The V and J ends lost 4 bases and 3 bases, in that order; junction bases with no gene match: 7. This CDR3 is CASSLSGGAFTDTQYF. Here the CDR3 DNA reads TGCGCCAGCAGCCTTAGCGGGGGGGCCTTTACAGATACGCAGTATTTT.

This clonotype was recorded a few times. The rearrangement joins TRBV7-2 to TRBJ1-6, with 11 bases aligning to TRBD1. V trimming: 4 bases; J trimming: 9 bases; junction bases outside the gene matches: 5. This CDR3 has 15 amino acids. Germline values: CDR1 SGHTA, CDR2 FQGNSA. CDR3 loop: CASSSGQGAGSPLHF. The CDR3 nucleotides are TGTGCCAGCAGCTCCGGACAGGGGGCCGGTTCACCCCTCCACTTT.

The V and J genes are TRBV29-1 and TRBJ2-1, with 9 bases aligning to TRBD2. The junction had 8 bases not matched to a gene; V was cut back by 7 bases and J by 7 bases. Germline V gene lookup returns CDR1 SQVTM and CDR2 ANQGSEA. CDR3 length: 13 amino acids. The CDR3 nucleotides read TGCAGCGCAGCGGGGGGCGGCGGAAATGAGCAGTTCTTC. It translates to CSAAGGGGNEQFF.

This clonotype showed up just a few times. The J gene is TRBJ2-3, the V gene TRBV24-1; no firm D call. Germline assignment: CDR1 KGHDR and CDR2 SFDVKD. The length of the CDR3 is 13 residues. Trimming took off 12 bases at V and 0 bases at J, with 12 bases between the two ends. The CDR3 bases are TGTGCCGCCTCTAGGACCAGCACAGATACGCAGTATTTT. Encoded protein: CAASRTSTDTQYF.

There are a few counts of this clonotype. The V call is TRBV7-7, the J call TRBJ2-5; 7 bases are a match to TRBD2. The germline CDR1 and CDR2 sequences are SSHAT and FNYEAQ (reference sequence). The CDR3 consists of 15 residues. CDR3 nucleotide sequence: TGTGCTAGCGGACCCCTCGGGGAGGGAGGAGAGACCCAGTACTTC. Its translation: CASGPLGEGGETQYF.

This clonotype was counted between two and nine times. The CDR3 sequence is CASSQHAGSSYEQYF. The CDR3 nucleotides read TGCGCCAGCAGCCAACACGCAGGGAGCTCCTACGAGCAGTACTTC. The V call is TRBV4-3, the J call TRBJ2-7; the D call may be TRBD1 or TRBD2 (5 bases each). CDR1 is LGHNA and CDR2 is YSLEER in the germline V gene. This CDR3 is built from 15 residues. Trimming shortened V by 2 bases and J by 0 bases, and 11 bases separated the two germline ends.

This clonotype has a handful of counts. CDR3 protein: CASSITPGQRNSPLHF. CDR3 coding DNA: TGCGCCAGCAGCATAACGCCGGGACAGAGGAATTCACCCCTCCACTTT. The rearrangement joins TRBV5-1 to TRBJ1-6; 7 nucleotides align to TRBD1. The ends lost 4 bases at V and 7 bases at J; junction bases unmatched: 11. Germline values: CDR1 SGHRS, CDR2 YFSETQ. The CDR3 has 16 residues.

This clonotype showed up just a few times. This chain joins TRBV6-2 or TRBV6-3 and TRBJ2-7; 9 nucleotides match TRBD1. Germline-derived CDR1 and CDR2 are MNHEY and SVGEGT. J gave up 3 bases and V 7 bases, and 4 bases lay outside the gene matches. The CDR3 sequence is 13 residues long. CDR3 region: CASIPGQGYEQYF. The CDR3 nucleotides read TGTGCCAGCATCCCGGGACAGGGCTACGAGCAGTACTTC.

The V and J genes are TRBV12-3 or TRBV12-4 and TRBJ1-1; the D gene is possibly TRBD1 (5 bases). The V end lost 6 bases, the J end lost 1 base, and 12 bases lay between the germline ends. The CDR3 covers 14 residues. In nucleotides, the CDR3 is TGTGCCAGCAGACCAGGGTTTGCGAACACTGAAGCTTTCTTT. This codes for CASRPGFANTEAFF.

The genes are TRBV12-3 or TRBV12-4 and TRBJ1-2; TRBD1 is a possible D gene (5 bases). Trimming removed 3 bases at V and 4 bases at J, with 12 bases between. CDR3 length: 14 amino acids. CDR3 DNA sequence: TGTGCCAGCAGTTTCGGGGGGTTCAGCTATGGCTACACCTTC. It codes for CASSFGGFSYGYTF.

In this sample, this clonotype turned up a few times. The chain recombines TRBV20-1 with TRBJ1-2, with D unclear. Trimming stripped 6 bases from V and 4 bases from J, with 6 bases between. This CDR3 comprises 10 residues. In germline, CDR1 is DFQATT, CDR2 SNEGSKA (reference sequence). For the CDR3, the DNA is TGCAGTGCCCTCCCCTATGGCTACACCTTC. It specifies CSALPYGYTF.

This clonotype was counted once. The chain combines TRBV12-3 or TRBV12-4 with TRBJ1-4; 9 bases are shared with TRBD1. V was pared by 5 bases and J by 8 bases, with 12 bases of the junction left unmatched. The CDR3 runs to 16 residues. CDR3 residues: CASSPGGTGTMEKLFF. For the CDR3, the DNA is TGTGCCAGCAGTCCGGGGGGGACAGGGACAATGGAAAAACTGTTTTTT.

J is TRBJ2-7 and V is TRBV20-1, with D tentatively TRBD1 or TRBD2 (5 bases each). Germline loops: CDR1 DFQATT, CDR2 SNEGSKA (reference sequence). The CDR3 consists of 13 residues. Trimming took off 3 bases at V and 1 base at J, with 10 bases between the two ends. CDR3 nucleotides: TGCAGTGCTAGGGGGGACGGATCCTACGAGCAGTACTTC. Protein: CSARGDGSYEQYF.

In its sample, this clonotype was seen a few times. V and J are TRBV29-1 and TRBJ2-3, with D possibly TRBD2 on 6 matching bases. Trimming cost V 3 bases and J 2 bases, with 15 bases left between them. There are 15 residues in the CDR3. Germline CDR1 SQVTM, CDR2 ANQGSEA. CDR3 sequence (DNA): TGCAGCGTTGAGGGGGGTGAGGGAACCACAGATACGCAGTATTTT. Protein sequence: CSVEGGEGTTDTQYF.

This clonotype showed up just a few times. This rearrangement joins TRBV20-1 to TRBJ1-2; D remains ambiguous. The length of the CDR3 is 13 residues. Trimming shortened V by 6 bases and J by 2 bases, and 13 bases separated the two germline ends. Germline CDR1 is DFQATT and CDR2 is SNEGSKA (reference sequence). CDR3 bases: TGCAGTGCCGTACCGGGCCGGAACTATGGCTACACCTTC. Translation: CSAVPGRNYGYTF.

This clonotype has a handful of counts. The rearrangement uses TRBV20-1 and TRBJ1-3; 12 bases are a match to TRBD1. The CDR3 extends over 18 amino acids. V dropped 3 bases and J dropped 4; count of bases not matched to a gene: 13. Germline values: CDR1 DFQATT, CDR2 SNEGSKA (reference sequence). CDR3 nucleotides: TGCAGTGCTAGCCCGTTCATGGGACAGGGGGCTTCGGGAAACACCATATATTTT. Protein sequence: CSASPFMGQGASGNTIYF.